The source of this T cell receptor beta chain is a study of T cell repertoires in ileal Crohn's disease. Study background: All patients had surgery for stricturing (roughly 61%) or penetrating (about 39%) disease. Study-wide results and limits: Compared with CD4 T cells, sorted CD8 cells carried more expanded clones. Every patient over 26.8% clonality showed endoscopic recurrence.

The CDR3 sequence is 12 residues long. V was trimmed by 0 bases and J by 11 bases, leaving 11 bases between them. Germline CDR1 reads SGHDT; CDR2 reads YYEEEE. Time point meaning: proximal margin of the surgical specimen (macroscopically non-inflamed). This clone was seen once. Its antigen remains unidentified. Repertoires were generated with immunoSEQ multiplex PCR, while TCRdb's copy carries only in-frame clones and drops some. This table holds fewer than 7,500 clones, around 80% found once. This TCR was recovered from an adult with Crohn's disease. What was sequenced was ileal tissue. This chain links TRBV5-6 with TRBJ1-1; D call uncertain. CDR3 sequence: CASSLAGGSAFF. In nucleotides, the CDR3 is TGTGCCAGCAGCTTGGCGGGAGGTTCGGCTTTCTTT.